The clone carrying this T cell receptor (beta chain) was counted a few times. CDR3 size: 11 residues. Trimming left V 5 bases short and J 9 bases short, with 8 bases between. Germline values: CDR1 SGHVS, CDR2 FNYEAQ. PCR was performed a second time for roughly 7 to 12 cycles using a sample-barcoded 5' primer and a J-beta primer mix. A single record per CDR3 protein comes from TCRdb applying MiXCR to the 5' RACE reads. Of hundreds of thousands of distinct CDR3 sequences listed, about 40% were seen once; the top ten hold approximately 22%. The data stem from a study of blood T cells in healthy people across ages.

The V call is TRBV7-6, the J call TRBJ2-1; D remains ambiguous. The clonotype was recovered from a woman in her sixties in good health. The sequenced material came from blood. The CDR3 here is CASSPASEQFF. In DNA form, the CDR3 reads TGTGCCAGCAGCCCCGCCTCTGAGCAGTTCTTC.